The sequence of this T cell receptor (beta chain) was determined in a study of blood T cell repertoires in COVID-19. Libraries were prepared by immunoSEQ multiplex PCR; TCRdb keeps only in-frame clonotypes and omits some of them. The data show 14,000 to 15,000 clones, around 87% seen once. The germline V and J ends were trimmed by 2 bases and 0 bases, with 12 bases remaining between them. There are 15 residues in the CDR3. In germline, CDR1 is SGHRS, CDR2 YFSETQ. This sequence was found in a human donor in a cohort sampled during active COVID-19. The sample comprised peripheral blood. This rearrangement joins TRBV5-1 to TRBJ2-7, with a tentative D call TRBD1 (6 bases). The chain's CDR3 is CASSFGTLISYEQYF. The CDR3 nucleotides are TGCGCCAGCAGCTTTGGGACATTAATCTCCTACGAGCAGTACTTC.